This entry lists 10 T cell receptor beta chains sequenced from one sample in a study of shared T cell receptors in the human thymus (dated by TCRdb to the early 2020s). Library prep was done by the immunoSEQ multiplex PCR assay. TCRdb mirrors the immuneACCESS table, restricted to in-frame sequences. Some clones are absent from its copies; in checked studies, under half trace to an unresolved V gene, and the reason for the others is unknown. The sample table holds hundreds of thousands of clones, of which 95% were seen once. The ten largest clonotypes hold roughly 0.02% of the sample. The specimen was thymocytes. The receptors derive from a human donor.

This clone has just one count. The chain recombines TRBV6-1 with TRBJ2-2; 7 bases map to TRBD2. The CDR3 runs to 11 residues. CDR1 is MNHNS, CDR2 SASEGT, per germline. With 6 bases clipped from V and 13 bases from J, the junction kept 5 bases outside the gene matches. CDR3 amino acids: CASRGEGMLFF. The CDR3 region has the DNA TGTGCCAGCAGAGGGGAGGGAATGCTGTTTTTT.

The chain is built from TRBV5-4 and TRBJ2-1, with 10 positions matching TRBD2. The CDR3 loop spans 18 amino acids. CDR1 is SGHNT and CDR2 is YYREEE in the germline V gene (reference sequence). With 0 bases clipped from V and 7 bases from J, the junction kept 13 bases outside the gene matches. The CDR3 reads CASSLAFLQREGQNEQFF. The CDR3 nucleotides read TGTGCCAGCAGCTTGGCCTTTTTACAGCGGGAGGGCCAAAATGAGCAGTTCTTC.

The V and J genes are TRBV6-6 and TRBJ1-5, with D possibly being TRBD1 (5 bases). V dropped 4 bases and J dropped 2 bases, with 12 bases sitting between them. The V gene's germline CDR1 is MNHNY and CDR2 SVGAGI (reference sequence). This CDR3 has 15 residues. The CDR3 is CASSFRGDGNQPQHF. CDR3 bases: TGTGCCAGCAGTTTCCGGGGCGACGGCAATCAGCCCCAGCATTTT.

The chain uses TRBV6-1 and TRBJ1-2; the D is unclear. The V and J ends lost 7 bases and 5 bases respectively, with 11 bases between them. Germline lookup yields CDR1 MNHNS and CDR2 SASEGT. The CDR3 is made up of 12 amino acids. The CDR3 loop is CASTPPWYGYTF. The CDR3 DNA reads as TGTGCCAGCACTCCCCCCTGGTATGGCTACACCTTC.

The CDR3 region is CSVEDNGPMNTEAFF. The CDR3 coding sequence is TGCAGCGTTGAAGATAACGGGCCTATGAACACTGAAGCTTTCTTT. J is TRBJ1-1 and V is TRBV29-1; D not certain. CDR3 length: 15 amino acids. Trimming removed 0 bases from V and 0 bases from J, with 11 bases in between. Germline assignment: CDR1 SQVTM and CDR2 ANQGSEA.

This rearrangement joins TRBV14 to TRBJ1-2; 9 nucleotides line up with TRBD1. This CDR3 spans 16 amino acids. The V gene's germline CDR1 is SGHDN and CDR2 FVKESK. Trimming took 1 base from V and 6 from J; bases not matched to a gene: 9. The CDR3 sequence: CASSQVGQGSRDGYTF. CDR3 sequence (DNA): TGTGCCAGCAGCCAAGTGGGACAGGGTTCCAGGGATGGCTACACCTTC.

This rearrangement joins TRBV28 to TRBJ1-5, with D possibly matching TRBD1 (6 bases). Between the trimmed V and J ends, which lost 6 bases and 2 bases, there was a span of 17 bases. Germline CDR1 and CDR2: MDHEN and SYDVKM. This CDR3 is 16 amino acids long. DNA for the CDR3: TGTGCCAGCAGCGTACAGGGTCCATGGGGCAATCAGCCCCAGCATTTT. Translated: CASSVQGPWGNQPQHF.

The rearrangement uses TRBV4-3 and TRBJ1-1, with D possibly matching TRBD1 (6 bases). The V and J ends lost 0 bases and 7 bases respectively, with 12 bases between them. Germline V gene sequence: CDR1 LGHNA, CDR2 YSLEER. CDR3 length: 14 residues. The CDR3 loop reads CASSQDIQGFEAFF. CDR3 sequence (DNA): TGCGCCAGCAGCCAAGATATACAGGGATTTGAAGCTTTCTTT.

The genes are TRBV15 and TRBJ2-5; D remains unclear. Between the trimmed V and J ends, which lost 3 bases and 3 bases, there was a span of 14 bases. The CDR3 is made up of 15 amino acids. Germline-derived CDR1 and CDR2 are LNHNV and YYDKDF (reference sequence). The CDR3 loop reads CATSRHRPREETQYF. The CDR3 region has the DNA TGTGCCACCAGCAGGCATCGCCCCCGGGAAGAGACCCAGTACTTC. The entire variable domain, with the rest obtained from reference TRBV15 and TRBJ2-5, is as follows: DAMVIQNPRYQVTQFGKPVTLSCSQTLNHNVMYWYQQKSSQAPKLLFHYYDKDFNNEADTPDNFQSRRPNTSFCFLDIRSPGLGDTAMYLCATSRHRPREETQYFGPGTRLLVL.

This chain connects TRBV14 to TRBJ2-2; maybe TRBD2 (6 bases). With 4 bases removed from V and 7 bases from J, the gap between germline ends came to 19 bases. This CDR3 is built from 16 residues. Germline CDR1 SGHDN, CDR2 FVKESK. The CDR3: CASSPRDSPVDGELFF. The DNA of the CDR3 is TGTGCCAGCAGCCCCCGGGACTCTCCTGTCGACGGGGAGCTGTTTTTT.